Listed below are T cell receptor beta chains from one sample, sequenced in a study of T cell repertoires in cytomegalovirus infection. TCRdb re-derived calls from the reads in MiXCR, one entry per CDR3 protein. The sample includes 310,000 or so distinct CDR3 sequences, about 17% of them seen just once. Sequencing input: PBMCs. The receptors come from a human donor in good health (CMV status not recorded). Some clones in this sample may be carry-over from other donors' samples. Both conserved end residues are part of each CDR3. Each record gives: J gene, D gene, clone size, V gene, CDR3 DNA, CDR3 protein. The D gene is left open where the match is weak. Size values are once, few and many counts, or a class for expanded clones, and some rows have none.

j_gene: TRBJ1-5
d_gene: NA
abundance: many
v_gene: TRBV6-1
CDR3nt: TGTGCCAGCAGTTATTTGGTGGGTCAGCCCCAGCATTTT
CDR3aa: CASSYLVGQPQHF

j_gene: TRBJ1-5
d_gene: NA
abundance: many
v_gene: TRBV12-3/TRBV12-4
CDR3nt: TGTGCCAGCAGTTCCAGGGAATCTCAGCCCCAGCATTTT
CDR3aa: CASSSRESQPQHF

j_gene: TRBJ2-7
d_gene: NA
abundance: many
v_gene: TRBV6-5
CDR3nt: TGTGCCAGCAGTTACTCGCGATCGCCCCACGAGCAGTACTTC
CDR3aa: CASSYSRSPHEQYF

j_gene: TRBJ2-7
d_gene: TRBD1
abundance: many
v_gene: TRBV7-2
CDR3nt: TGTGCCAGCAGCCAGGGGTGGGGACAGACCTACGAGCAGTACTTC
CDR3aa: CASSQGWGQTYEQYF

j_gene: TRBJ1-4
d_gene: NA
abundance: few
v_gene: TRBV7-9
CDR3nt: TGTGCCAGCAGCTTCTCAGGGACAAAAGACGGCTCGGCAACTAATGAAAAACTGTTTTTT
CDR3aa: CASSFSGTKDGSATNEKLFF

j_gene: TRBJ1-2
d_gene: NA
abundance: NA
v_gene: TRBV6-2/TRBV6-3
CDR3nt: TGTGCCAGCAGTTCCTCGAGAGGCTACACCTTC
CDR3aa: CASSSSRGYTF

j_gene: TRBJ1-5
d_gene: NA
abundance: many
v_gene: TRBV28
CDR3nt: TGTGCCAGCAGGGGGGTGATGACAGGACTCAATCAGCCCCAGCATTTT
CDR3aa: CASRGVMTGLNQPQHF

j_gene: TRBJ2-7
d_gene: NA
abundance: NA
v_gene: TRBV7-2
CDR3nt: TGTGCCAGCAGCCCGGCGGCGGGGAGGACCCACGAGCAGTACTTC
CDR3aa: CASSPAAGRTHEQYF

j_gene: TRBJ1-2
d_gene: NA
abundance: NA
v_gene: TRBV28
CDR3nt: TGTGTCACCTACGGGGGGACTGTAGCCTATGGCTACACCTTC
CDR3aa: CVTYGGTVAYGYTF

j_gene: TRBJ2-1
d_gene: NA
abundance: NA
v_gene: TRBV13
CDR3nt: TGTGCCAGCAGCTTAAGGAAATACAATGAGCAGTTCTTC
CDR3aa: CASSLRKYNEQFF

j_gene: TRBJ1-1
d_gene: NA
abundance: NA
v_gene: TRBV7-2
CDR3nt: TGTGCCAGCAGCATCACATGGAACACTGAAGCTTTCTTT
CDR3aa: CASSITWNTEAFF

j_gene: TRBJ2-3
d_gene: NA
abundance: NA
v_gene: TRBV7-9
CDR3nt: TGTGCCAGCAGCCGTTCGGGGGCGACAGATACGCAGTATTTT
CDR3aa: CASSRSGATDTQYF

j_gene: TRBJ2-3
d_gene: NA
abundance: NA
v_gene: TRBV7-9
CDR3nt: TGTGCCAGCAGCTTAAATCGTGGAACTAGCACAGATACGCAGTATTTT
CDR3aa: CASSLNRGTSTDTQYF

j_gene: TRBJ1-2
d_gene: NA
abundance: NA
v_gene: TRBV29-1
CDR3nt: TGCAGCGCCGCTCCAGACAGTTCTAACTATGGCTACACCTTC
CDR3aa: CSAAPDSSNYGYTF

j_gene: TRBJ2-3
d_gene: NA
abundance: many
v_gene: TRBV10-3
CDR3nt: TGTGCCATCAGTGCGGGCGGACAGTACACAGATACGCAGTATTTT
CDR3aa: CAISAGGQYTDTQYF

j_gene: TRBJ2-7
d_gene: NA
abundance: many
v_gene: TRBV2
CDR3nt: TGTGCCAGCAGTGAAGCGGCACAGTTTAGGCACGAGCAGTACTTC
CDR3aa: CASSEAAQFRHEQYF

j_gene: TRBJ2-7
d_gene: NA
abundance: many
v_gene: TRBV28
CDR3nt: TGTGCCAGCCTGATACAGGGTGGACACGAGCAGTACTTC
CDR3aa: CASLIQGGHEQYF

j_gene: TRBJ1-4
d_gene: NA
abundance: few
v_gene: TRBV12-3/TRBV12-4
CDR3nt: TGTGCCAGCAGCCATAGTGCAACTAATGAAAAACTGTTTTTT
CDR3aa: CASSHSATNEKLFF

j_gene: TRBJ1-6
d_gene: TRBD1
abundance: many
v_gene: TRBV28
CDR3nt: TGTGCCAGCAGTTCTCCCGTCCCGGGACAGACTAATTCACCCCTCCACTTT
CDR3aa: CASSSPVPGQTNSPLHF

j_gene: TRBJ1-6
d_gene: TRBD1
abundance: many
v_gene: TRBV7-2
CDR3nt: TGTGCCAGCAGCCCACGGACAGGGGGAGATTCACCCCTCCACTTT
CDR3aa: CASSPRTGGDSPLHF

j_gene: TRBJ2-5
d_gene: TRBD2
abundance: few
v_gene: TRBV24-1
CDR3nt: TGTGCCACCAGTGACCGCCGGGGGGGAACCCTAGAGACCCAGTACTTC
CDR3aa: CATSDRRGGTLETQYF

j_gene: TRBJ2-7
d_gene: NA
abundance: NA
v_gene: TRBV20-1
CDR3nt: TGCAGTGCTAGCCCGGGAGAGGGGGCTTCCTACGAGCAGTACTTC
CDR3aa: CSASPGEGASYEQYF

j_gene: TRBJ2-1
d_gene: TRBD2
abundance: NA
v_gene: TRBV12-3/TRBV12-4
CDR3nt: TGTGCCAGCAGTTCAGGCCCCGGACTAGCGGGGGGGAAGGATGAGCAGTTCTTC
CDR3aa: CASSSGPGLAGGKDEQFF

j_gene: TRBJ1-1
d_gene: NA
abundance: many
v_gene: TRBV12-3/TRBV12-4
CDR3nt: TGTGCCAGCAGTTCCAAGGGTAGCGGTAGCACTGAAGCTTTCTTT
CDR3aa: CASSSKGSGSTEAFF

j_gene: TRBJ1-4
d_gene: NA
abundance: few
v_gene: TRBV4-3
CDR3nt: TGCGCCAGCAGCCAAGATTTTGGGAATGAAAAACTGTTTTTT
CDR3aa: CASSQDFGNEKLFF

j_gene: TRBJ2-5
d_gene: TRBD2
abundance: few
v_gene: TRBV5-4
CDR3nt: TGTGCCAGCAGCTTGGAGGGGGCTAGCTGGCGTCTAGCGGGGGAGACCCAGTACTTC
CDR3aa: CASSLEGASWRLAGETQYF

j_gene: TRBJ1-2
d_gene: TRBD1
abundance: few
v_gene: TRBV28
CDR3nt: TGTGCCAGCAGTCAACTTACAGGGGGCCGAGCGTCAGGTGGCTACACCTTC
CDR3aa: CASSQLTGGRASGGYTF

j_gene: TRBJ2-3
d_gene: NA
abundance: few
v_gene: TRBV20-1
CDR3nt: TGCAGTGCTAGTGGGGGGCCTAGGACAGATACGCAGTATTTT
CDR3aa: CSASGGPRTDTQYF

j_gene: TRBJ1-5
d_gene: TRBD1
abundance: many
v_gene: TRBV6-1
CDR3nt: TGTGCCAGCCGGGACAGGGGGCGCCCGGCCCAGCATTTT
CDR3aa: CASRDRGRPAQHF

j_gene: TRBJ2-7
d_gene: TRBD1
abundance: NA
v_gene: TRBV7-2
CDR3nt: TGTGCCAGCAGCCTACTTGGAGGACAGGGGGTTTCCTACGAGCAGTACTTC
CDR3aa: CASSLLGGQGVSYEQYF

j_gene: TRBJ2-7
d_gene: TRBD1
abundance: few
v_gene: TRBV20-1
CDR3nt: TGCAGTGCTAGGGACCTTGGACAGGCCGCCTACGAGCAGTACTTC
CDR3aa: CSARDLGQAAYEQYF

j_gene: TRBJ1-1
d_gene: NA
abundance: NA
v_gene: TRBV20-1
CDR3nt: TGCAGTGCCTATGGCGGGGACATGAACACTGAAGCTTTCTTT
CDR3aa: CSAYGGDMNTEAFF

j_gene: TRBJ2-5
d_gene: TRBD2
abundance: few
v_gene: TRBV15
CDR3nt: TGTGCCACCAGCAGAGGCGGGGGGCGACAAGAGACCCAGTACTTC
CDR3aa: CATSRGGGRQETQYF

j_gene: TRBJ2-2
d_gene: NA
abundance: few
v_gene: TRBV2
CDR3nt: TGTGCCAGCAGTCCCACCGGACTCGCTACCGGGGAGCTGTTTTTT
CDR3aa: CASSPTGLATGELFF

j_gene: TRBJ2-2
d_gene: TRBD2
abundance: NA
v_gene: TRBV6-2/TRBV6-3
CDR3nt: TGTGCCAGCAGCCGCGGACTAGCGGGGAACACCGGGGAGCTGTTTTTT
CDR3aa: CASSRGLAGNTGELFF

j_gene: TRBJ1-2
d_gene: NA
abundance: many
v_gene: TRBV20-1
CDR3nt: TGCAGTGCTAAGGGCGCAGCCCTTAACTATGGCTACACCTTC
CDR3aa: CSAKGAALNYGYTF

j_gene: TRBJ1-2
d_gene: TRBD1
abundance: NA
v_gene: TRBV20-1
CDR3nt: TGCAGTGCCCCCGAGGACAGGGGGCCTGGCTACACCTTC
CDR3aa: CSAPEDRGPGYTF

j_gene: TRBJ2-1
d_gene: TRBD1
abundance: many
v_gene: TRBV4-2
CDR3nt: TGTGCCAGCAGCCAAGACGGGACAGGGGGCAGGGAGCAGTTCTTC
CDR3aa: CASSQDGTGGREQFF

j_gene: TRBJ1-2
d_gene: NA
abundance: many
v_gene: TRBV28
CDR3nt: TGTGCCAGCAGTTTAAACCAGTACAGGTTGGCCTATGGCTACACCTTC
CDR3aa: CASSLNQYRLAYGYTF

j_gene: TRBJ2-6
d_gene: NA
abundance: NA
v_gene: TRBV20-1
CDR3nt: TGCAGTGCTAGAAACAGGCAGATCCCCTCTGGGGCCAACGTCCTGACTTTC
CDR3aa: CSARNRQIPSGANVLTF

j_gene: TRBJ1-2
d_gene: NA
abundance: many
v_gene: TRBV28
CDR3nt: TGTGCCAGCAGTTCCACGACAAGAAACTATGGCTACACCTTC
CDR3aa: CASSSTTRNYGYTF

j_gene: TRBJ2-1
d_gene: TRBD1
abundance: many
v_gene: TRBV7-8
CDR3nt: TGTGCCAGCAGGGCTGGGGGACAGGGGATTAATGAGCAGTTCTTC
CDR3aa: CASRAGGQGINEQFF

j_gene: TRBJ1-5
d_gene: NA
abundance: many
v_gene: TRBV7-6
CDR3nt: TGTGCCAGCAGCTTAGGCGGGACGGGGCAGCCCCAGCATTTT
CDR3aa: CASSLGGTGQPQHF

j_gene: TRBJ2-1
d_gene: NA
abundance: few
v_gene: TRBV4-3
CDR3nt: TGCGCCAGCAGCCAAGGACTGGGCGGCGGGGACCTCGGGGAGCAGTTCTTC
CDR3aa: CASSQGLGGGDLGEQFF

j_gene: TRBJ2-7
d_gene: NA
abundance: NA
v_gene: TRBV4-3
CDR3nt: TGCGCCAGCAGCCAGGAATTGACTAGTCAACTGTACTTC
CDR3aa: CASSQELTSQLYF

j_gene: TRBJ1-5
d_gene: NA
abundance: few
v_gene: TRBV6-1
CDR3nt: TGTGCCAGCGAGGTTAGCTTCAATCAGCCCCAGCATTTT
CDR3aa: CASEVSFNQPQHF

j_gene: TRBJ2-2
d_gene: TRBD2
abundance: few
v_gene: TRBV20-1
CDR3nt: TGCAGTGCTCGAGGACTAGCTTACACCGGGGAGCTGTTTTTT
CDR3aa: CSARGLAYTGELFF

j_gene: TRBJ1-4
d_gene: TRBD1
abundance: few
v_gene: TRBV18
CDR3nt: TGTGCCAGCTCCCGGAACCTTCCGGGACAGGGAGATGAAAAACTGTTTTTT
CDR3aa: CASSRNLPGQGDEKLFF

j_gene: TRBJ2-3
d_gene: NA
abundance: many
v_gene: TRBV10-3
CDR3nt: TGTGCCATCAGTGATACTAAATCTACAAGGGGTCCGCAGTATTTT
CDR3aa: CAISDTKSTRGPQYF

j_gene: TRBJ1-5
d_gene: TRBD1
abundance: NA
v_gene: TRBV27
CDR3nt: TGTGCCAGCAGTACCGGACAGGGGAGTCAGCCCCAGCATTTT
CDR3aa: CASSTGQGSQPQHF